These 30 T cell receptor beta chains were sequenced from one sample in a study of T cell responses to AZD1222 COVID-19 vaccine (dated by TCRdb to the early 2020s). The receptor library was made with the immunoSEQ multiplex PCR assay. TCRdb re-hosts the immuneACCESS table, in-frame sequences only. Its copies lack some clones; in the studies checked, an unresolved V gene accounts for under half of them, and the cause for the rest is not known. The table for this sample lists under 150,000 clones; approximately 85% of them were counted only once. Approximately 1.7% of the sample is taken by the ten largest. Read against the paper, the sample's time point label means: baseline before first vaccination. The sequences come from peripheral blood, collected on day 0 of AZD1222 vaccination. The receptors stem from an adult in good health.

Notes on this clone: The junction does not match germline at one end; this may be a read error. This chain joins TRBV7-2 and TRBJ1-1; possibly TRBD1 for D (5 bases). The CDR3 has 11 amino acids. Looked up from germline, CDR1 is SGHTA and CDR2 is FQGNSA. CDR3 bases: TGTGCCAGCAAGGATCTAGGGGCGGGTCTCTTT. Translation gives CASKDLGAGLF.

This clone was counted a few times. The chain links TRBV6-5 to TRBJ1-5; D gene ambiguous. Trimming stripped 4 bases from V and 0 bases from J, with 4 bases between. Germline CDR1 is MNHEY and CDR2 is SVGAGI. This CDR3 is built from 13 residues. The CDR3 coding sequence is TGTGCCAGCAGTTCGTATAGCAATCAGCCCCAGCATTTT. Its protein is CASSSYSNQPQHF.

The chain is built from TRBV19 and TRBJ1-2, with 8 bases identical to TRBD1. The CDR3 is made up of 15 amino acids. The germline V gene has CDR1 LNHDA and CDR2 SQIVND (reference sequence). Trimming at V came to 4 bases and at J to 7 bases, leaving 11 bases not matched to a gene. CDR3 nucleotide sequence: TGTGCCAGTAGTAACGGACAGGGATCGGGGAGTGGCTACACCTTC. Translating gives CASSNGQGSGSGYTF.

The V gene is TRBV3-1 (or the pseudogene TRBV3-2), the J gene TRBJ1-5, with D hard to call. Trimming removed 1 base at V and 7 bases at J, with 14 bases between. The CDR3 is 15 residues long. Germline V gene lookup returns CDR1 LGHDT and CDR2 YNNKEL (reference sequence). The DNA for the CDR3 is TGTGCCAGCAGCCAAGGACCCTCCATGCGGCAGCCCCAGCATTTT. Its translation is CASSQGPSMRQPQHF.

The rearrangement joins TRBV6-5 to TRBJ2-7; possibly TRBD1 for D (5 bases). Germline values: CDR1 MNHEY, CDR2 SVGAGI. Between the trimmed V and J ends, which lost 0 bases and 13 bases, there was a span of 10 bases. The CDR3 loop spans 11 amino acids. The CDR3 DNA reads as TGTGCCAGCAGTTACTCGTCCAGGGTATACTTC. This codes for CASSYSSRVYF.

The V call is TRBV20-1, the J call TRBJ1-6; TRBD1 is a possible D gene (5 bases). The germline V and J ends were trimmed by 3 bases and 7 bases, with 10 bases remaining between them. The CDR3 covers 13 residues. The V gene's germline CDR1 is DFQATT and CDR2 SNEGSKA (reference sequence). CDR3 residues: CSASNGGNSPLHF. DNA of the CDR3: TGCAGTGCTAGTAACGGGGGAAATTCACCCCTCCACTTT.

The genes are TRBV3-1 (or the pseudogene TRBV3-2) and TRBJ2-3; 8 nucleotides align to TRBD2. This CDR3 has 14 residues. J gave up 3 bases and V 6 bases, and 5 bases lay outside the gene matches. Germline V gene data show CDR1 as LGHDT and CDR2 as YNNKEL (reference sequence). This chain's CDR3 is CASSRSGGTDTQYF. The CDR3 coding sequence is TGTGCCAGCAGTCGGAGCGGGGGAACAGATACGCAGTATTTT.

V usage is TRBV2 and J usage is TRBJ2-3; perhaps TRBD2 as D (5 bases). This CDR3 has 16 amino acids. V was cut by 7 bases and J by 4 bases, with 21 bases left in between. Germline V gene data show CDR1 as SNHLY and CDR2 as FYNNEI. The CDR3 loop reads CASTPEAPRVADTQYF. The CDR3 DNA follows: TGTGCCAGCACCCCGGAGGCACCGAGGGTCGCAGATACGCAGTATTTT.

This clone has a handful of counts. V usage is TRBV5-8 and J usage is TRBJ1-5, with TRBD1 matching 7 bases. The CDR3 has 15 residues. Germline V gives CDR1 SGHTS, CDR2 YDEGEE. V was clipped by 1 base and J by 3 bases; unmatched bases: 4. This chain's CDR3 is CASSLFTGVNQPQHF. In nucleotides, the CDR3 is TGTGCCAGCAGCTTGTTCACAGGGGTCAATCAGCCCCAGCATTTT.

This chain uses TRBV3-1 (or the pseudogene TRBV3-2) with TRBJ2-7; no clear D. This CDR3 comprises 11 residues. The V gene lost 4 bases and the J gene lost 5 bases, with 6 bases spanning the gap. Germline-derived CDR1 and CDR2 are LGHDT and YNNKEL (reference sequence). CDR3 sequence reads: CASSRTDEQYF. DNA for the CDR3: TGTGCCAGCAGCCGCACTGACGAGCAGTACTTC.

V and J are TRBV15 and TRBJ2-3; TRBD2 aligns across 8 bases. The germline gives CDR1 LNHNV, CDR2 YYDKDF (reference sequence). V was pared by 9 bases and J by 4 bases, with 9 bases of the junction left unmatched. This CDR3 has 14 residues. The CDR3 reads CATSGGGSADTQYF. CDR3 sequence (DNA): TGTGCCACTTCGGGAGGGGGGAGTGCAGATACGCAGTATTTT.

The chain joins TRBV27 to TRBJ1-4, with 11 bases that match TRBD1. Unmatched junction bases numbered 2, after V lost 4 bases and J lost 7 bases. This CDR3 contains 14 residues. Per germline, CDR1 MNHEY and CDR2 SMNVEV (reference sequence). The CDR3 here is CASSSGTGGEKLFF. The DNA of the CDR3 is TGTGCCAGCAGTTCAGGGACAGGGGGTGAAAAACTGTTTTTT.

J is TRBJ2-1 and V is TRBV6-5; the D gene is possibly TRBD2 (5 bases). Trimming cost V 10 bases and J 0 bases, with 13 bases left between them. Germline V gene sequence: CDR1 MNHEY, CDR2 SVGAGI. The CDR3 length is 14 residues. CDR3 DNA: TGTGCCACTCTGTCGGGGATCTCCTACAATGAGCAGTTCTTC. Translated, it gives CATLSGISYNEQFF.

The gene calls are TRBV30 and TRBJ2-1; TRBD2 agrees at 9 bases. The CDR3 spans 14 residues. J lost 4 bases, V lost 1 base, and 2 bases had no gene match. Per germline, CDR1 GTSNPN and CDR2 SVGIG (reference sequence). This chain's CDR3 is CAWSGLAGYNEQFF. The CDR3 bases are TGTGCCTGGAGTGGTCTAGCGGGGTACAATGAGCAGTTCTTC. Looking up the rest from reference TRBV30 and TRBJ2-1 gives the full variable domain: SQTIHQWPATLVQPVGSPLSLECTVEGTSNPNLYWYRQAAGRGLQLLFYSVGIGQISSEVPQNLSASRPQDRQFILSSKKLLLSDSGFYLCAWSGLAGYNEQFFGPGTRLTVL.

The V gene is TRBV5-4, the J gene TRBJ2-5; 9 bases match TRBD2. This CDR3 has 16 residues. The V and J ends lost 1 base and 7 bases, in that order; junction bases with no gene match: 11. Per the germline V gene, CDR1 is SGHNT and CDR2 is YYREEE (reference sequence). The DNA of the CDR3 is TGTGCCAGCAGCTTGAAGGGCGGGGGGGGCCGGTGGACCCAGTACTTC. It is translated as CASSLKGGGGRWTQYF.

The gene calls are TRBV2 and TRBJ2-7; no definite D call. The CDR3 extends over 11 amino acids. V shed 8 bases and J shed 9 bases, with 14 bases lying between them. The germline V gene has CDR1 SNHLY and CDR2 FYNNEI. The DNA for the CDR3 is TGTGCCAGCTTAAGCCCTAAGGGGCAGTACTTC. This sequence encodes CASLSPKGQYF.

The chain links TRBV11-3 to TRBJ2-3; 7 bases map to TRBD1. V gave up 0 bases and J gave up 9 bases; unmatched junction bases: 12. The CDR3 totals 16 residues. Germline V lookup: CDR1 SGHNT, CDR2 YENEEA. CDR3 nucleotide sequence: TGTGCCAGCAGCTTAGATCGGGGACAGATCGGAGACACGCAGTATTTT. As protein: CASSLDRGQIGDTQYF.

This chain links TRBV12-5 with TRBJ1-2, with D possibly being TRBD1 (6 bases). The germline V gene encodes CDR1 LGHNT and CDR2 FRNRAP. Between the trimmed V and J ends, which lost 1 base and 8 bases, there was a span of 11 bases. The CDR3 consists of 13 residues. CDR3 in DNA: TGTGCTAGTGGTTTGGGGACAGCCCGGGGCTACACCTTC. This sequence encodes CASGLGTARGYTF. Complete variable domain (other parts from reference TRBV12-5 and TRBJ1-2): DARVTQTPRHKVTEMGQEVTMRCQPILGHNTVFWYRQTMMQGLELLAYFRNRAPLDDSGMPKDRFSAEMPDATLATLKIQPSEPRDSAVYFCASGLGTARGYTFGSGTRLTVV.

This clone was seen once. The J gene is TRBJ1-1, the V gene TRBV2; no firm D call. The CDR3 is 13 residues long. Per the germline V gene, CDR1 is SNHLY and CDR2 is FYNNEI. The V gene lost 1 base and the J gene lost 5 bases, with 8 bases spanning the gap. The CDR3 region has the DNA TGTGCCAGCAGTGAAGGTGGACGAACTGAAGCTTTCTTT. This gives the protein CASSEGGRTEAFF.

This rearrangement joins TRBV6-5 to TRBJ1-2, with D maybe TRBD1 (6 bases). The CDR3 has 15 amino acids. V dropped 6 bases and J dropped 3 bases, with 17 bases sitting between them. Germline V lookup: CDR1 MNHEY, CDR2 SVGAGI. CDR3 DNA: TGTGCCAGCAGACAACAGGGAAGTCTCGACTATGGCTACACCTTC. It specifies CASRQQGSLDYGYTF.

CDR3 in amino acids: CASSEQVNYGYTF. As DNA, the CDR3 is TGCGCCAGCAGTGAACAGGTTAACTATGGCTACACCTTC. The chain joins TRBV10-1 to TRBJ1-2; possibly TRBD1 for D (5 bases). The CDR3 spans 13 residues. Germline assignment: CDR1 WNHNN and CDR2 SYGVQD (reference sequence). V lost 3 bases and J 1 base, leaving 6 bases between the germline ends.

The gene calls are TRBV4-1 and TRBJ2-2; possibly TRBD2 for D (5 bases). Trimming pared 5 bases from V and 1 base from J, leaving 23 bases between. The CDR3 spans 19 residues. From germline, CDR1 is MGHRA and CDR2 YSYEKL. In DNA, the CDR3 is TGCGCCAGCAGCTTCCTGGAGGACCCCTCGGCCCTGAACACCGGGGAGCTGTTTTTT. It translates to CASSFLEDPSALNTGELFF.

This sequence joins TRBV6-2 or TRBV6-3 and TRBJ1-1; perhaps TRBD1 as D (6 bases). The CDR3 covers 13 residues. Trimming stripped 6 bases from V and 3 bases from J, with 11 bases between. Germline V lookup: CDR1 MNHEY, CDR2 SVGEGT. CDR3 DNA: TGTGCCAGCAGCGCCCAGGGGTACACTGAAGCTTTCTTT. Translation: CASSAQGYTEAFF.

The chain uses TRBV6-1 and TRBJ2-7, with 7 nucleotides matching TRBD2. The CDR3 is 14 residues long. CDR1 and CDR2 from the germline V gene are MNHNS and SASEGT. Unmatched junction bases numbered 2, after V lost 0 bases and J lost 3 bases. Here the CDR3 reads CASSEATGGYEQYF. DNA of the CDR3: TGTGCCAGCAGTGAAGCGACGGGGGGCTACGAGCAGTACTTC.

This chain uses TRBV5-6 with TRBJ2-5; D not resolved. The CDR3 extends over 11 amino acids. CDR1 is SGHDT, CDR2 YYEEEE, per germline. Trimming stripped 2 bases from V and 3 bases from J, with 2 bases between. CDR3 in amino acids: CASSLEETQYF. In nucleotides, the CDR3 is TGTGCCAGCAGCTTAGAAGAGACCCAGTACTTC.

The DNA of the CDR3 is TGTGCCAGCAGTCCCGGACGGTACTCCTACGAGCAGTACTTC. Amino acid sequence: CASSPGRYSYEQYF. The rearrangement links TRBV6-5 to TRBJ2-7; D call uncertain. This CDR3 is built from 14 residues. V lost 5 bases and J lost 0, with 11 bases in between. The germline V gene encodes CDR1 MNHEY and CDR2 SVGAGI.

V usage is TRBV19 and J usage is TRBJ1-2, with 9 bases identical to TRBD1. V gave up 3 bases and J gave up 2 bases; unmatched junction bases: 4. Germline values: CDR1 LNHDA, CDR2 SQIVND (reference sequence). CDR3 length: 15 residues. This chain's CDR3 is CASSIPGQGNYGYTF. The CDR3 coding sequence is TGTGCCAGTAGTATCCCGGGACAGGGAAACTATGGCTACACCTTC.

This rearrangement joins TRBV2 to TRBJ1-1, with D possibly matching TRBD1 (5 bases). This CDR3 is 13 amino acids long. V dropped 7 bases and J dropped 0 bases, with 9 bases sitting between them. Looked up from germline, CDR1 is SNHLY and CDR2 is FYNNEI. The CDR3 DNA is TGTGCCAGCACCTCAGGGTTGAACACTGAAGCTTTCTTT. Its protein is CASTSGLNTEAFF.

This clone was detected only once. The rearrangement uses TRBV3-1 (or the pseudogene TRBV3-2) and TRBJ1-2; 7 nucleotides agree with TRBD1. This CDR3 has 14 amino acids. The germline V gene has CDR1 LGHDT and CDR2 YNNKEL (reference sequence). The V and J ends lost 3 bases and 8 bases, in that order; junction bases with no gene match: 9. CDR3 protein: CASSQFRQGRGYTF. The CDR3 DNA sequence: TGTGCCAGCAGCCAGTTTCGACAGGGACGCGGCTACACCTTC.

The V call is TRBV14, the J call TRBJ1-2, with TRBD1 as a possible D gene (6 bases). The germline V and J ends were trimmed by 3 bases and 8 bases, with 13 bases remaining between them. The CDR3 covers 13 residues. Germline V CDR1 and CDR2: SGHDN, FVKESK. The CDR3 DNA sequence: TGTGCCAGCAGCCAGGGCCGAGGGGGGGGCTACACCTTC. Translated, it gives CASSQGRGGGYTF.